These 21 T cell receptor beta chains share one sample of origin, sequenced in a study of blood T cell repertoires in COVID-19. Using immunoSEQ multiplex PCR, the repertoire was profiled, and TCRdb retains in-frame clones only, with some absent. The sample carries hundreds of thousands of clones, around 90% recorded once. Sequencing used PBMCs or T cells enriched from blood (not recorded which). These receptors were taken from a man aged 55 to 70 who had recovered from COVID-19.

The chain uses TRBV5-1 and TRBJ1-2, with D tentatively TRBD1 (5 bases). V shed 2 bases and J shed 0 bases, with 11 bases lying between them. The CDR3 has 15 amino acids. CDR1 and CDR2 (germline): SGHRS, YFSETQ. CDR3 bases: TGCGCCAGCAGCTTTAGGGGTTCAGCTAACTATGGCTACACCTTC. Translating gives CASSFRGSANYGYTF.

The chain recombines TRBV4-1 with TRBJ1-2, with 7 bases fitting TRBD1. The junction had 2 bases not matched to a gene; V was cut back by 0 bases and J by 4 bases. The CDR3 covers 14 residues. From germline, CDR1 is MGHRA and CDR2 YSYEKL. The CDR3 nucleotides read TGCGCCAGCAGCCAAGAGGGACAGATCTATGGCTACACCTTC. Translated, it gives CASSQEGQIYGYTF.

This rearrangement joins TRBV7-2 to TRBJ1-2; D gene ambiguous. The CDR3 spans 12 residues. Germline V gene lookup returns CDR1 SGHTA and CDR2 FQGNSA. Deletions cut 5 bases from V and 8 bases from J, with 12 bases between. The CDR3 protein is CASSPGIAGYTF. The CDR3 DNA reads as TGTGCCAGCAGCCCCGGGATCGCAGGCTACACCTTC.

The chain links TRBV4-1 to TRBJ1-1, with D perhaps TRBD1 (6 bases). CDR1 is MGHRA, CDR2 YSYEKL, per germline. This CDR3 is 14 amino acids long. The V end was cut by 1 base, the J end by 5 bases, with 11 bases between. For the CDR3, the DNA is TGCGCCAGCAGCCAAGGAGGGGGACGTACTGAAGCTTTCTTT. Protein product: CASSQGGGRTEAFF.

The CDR3 region is CASSEGHPNQPQHF. Written as DNA, the CDR3 is TGTGCCAGCAGTGAAGGACACCCCAATCAGCCCCAGCATTTT. This sequence joins TRBV6-1 and TRBJ1-5; D unresolved. Germline CDR1 and CDR2: MNHNS and SASEGT. The CDR3 consists of 14 residues. V lost 1 base and J lost 3, with 7 bases in between.

The chain carries TRBV5-8 and TRBJ2-1, with 7 bases that match TRBD1. The germline gives CDR1 SGHTS, CDR2 YDEGEE. CDR3 length: 16 amino acids. With 0 bases clipped from V and 6 bases from J, the junction kept 9 bases outside the gene matches. As DNA, the CDR3 is TGTGCCAGCAGCTTGGGACAGGGTTTAATTTTCAATGAGCAGTTCTTC. This gives the protein CASSLGQGLIFNEQFF.

Here the CDR3 DNA reads TGTGCCAGCAGCCCTCTTGGACTAGCGGGGTACAATGAGCAGTTCTTC. Encoded protein: CASSPLGLAGYNEQFF. The chain combines TRBV14 with TRBJ2-1; 12 bases line up with TRBD2. The V and J ends lost 4 bases and 4 bases, in that order; junction bases with no gene match: 5. The CDR3 covers 16 residues. Per germline, CDR1 SGHDN and CDR2 FVKESK.

The chain joins TRBV19 to TRBJ1-5; TRBD1 is a possible D gene (5 bases). The CDR3 sequence is 15 residues long. Per germline, CDR1 LNHDA and CDR2 SQIVND (reference sequence). Trimming removed 7 bases from V and 10 bases from J, with 23 bases in between. The CDR3 sequence is CASTEIFLGAPPQHF. CDR3 nucleotides: TGTGCCAGTACCGAAATCTTTTTAGGGGCCCCTCCCCAGCATTTT.

The J gene is TRBJ2-2, the V gene TRBV6-5; TRBD1 matches at 7 bases. Unmatched junction bases numbered 4, after V lost 4 bases and J lost 2 bases. The germline V gene encodes CDR1 MNHEY and CDR2 SVGAGI. The CDR3 contains 15 residues. CDR3 amino acids: CASSSGTENTGELFF. The CDR3 region has the DNA TGTGCCAGCAGTTCCGGGACAGAAAACACCGGGGAGCTGTTTTTT.

The rearrangement links TRBV15 to TRBJ2-5; 11 bases fit TRBD2. Germline V gene lookup returns CDR1 LNHNV and CDR2 YYDKDF (reference sequence). J was trimmed by 2 bases and V by 9 bases; bases with no gene match: 5. The CDR3 runs 14 residues. The CDR3 nucleotides read TGTGCCACTGGAAGGACTAGCGGGCAAGAGACCCAGTACTTC. Translating it yields CATGRTSGQETQYF.

CDR3 DNA: TGTGCCAGCAGCCAATATACAGGGGTGTCCTATAATTCACCCCTCCACTTT. Encoded protein: CASSQYTGVSYNSPLHF. This sequence joins TRBV14 and TRBJ1-6; 7 nucleotides line up with TRBD1. Germline trimming cut 2 bases from V and 1 base from J; bases unmatched to any gene: 5. Per the germline V gene, CDR1 is SGHDN and CDR2 is FVKESK. The CDR3 consists of 17 residues.

The rearrangement uses TRBV5-1 and TRBJ1-2, with TRBD1 matching over 10 bases. The CDR3 has 15 residues. J lost 8 bases, V lost 4 bases, and 11 bases had no gene match. Germline CDR1 SGHRS, CDR2 YFSETQ. CDR3 sequence reads: CASSRDRDRGSGYTF. The CDR3 DNA reads as TGCGCCAGCAGCAGAGACCGGGACAGGGGTAGCGGCTACACCTTC.

The J gene is TRBJ2-1, the V gene TRBV29-1; no firm D call. Germline loops: CDR1 SQVTM, CDR2 ANQGSEA. The CDR3 contains 12 residues. CDR3 DNA: TGCAGTGCGACCACTTCGGGCAATGAGCAGTTCTTC. It yields the protein CSATTSGNEQFF.

The chain carries TRBV4-1 and TRBJ2-7, with D maybe TRBD1 (6 bases). Trimming left V 4 bases short and J 2 bases short, with 12 bases between. Germline V CDR1 and CDR2: MGHRA, YSYEKL. The CDR3 is made up of 14 amino acids. The CDR3 region is CASSPTGPPYEQYF. CDR3 DNA sequence: TGCGCCAGCAGCCCGACAGGACCTCCCTACGAGCAGTACTTC.

The chain has TRBV5-1 and TRBJ2-3; D is undetermined. V was shortened by 4 bases and J by 0 bases, with 18 bases between the two germline ends. The length of the CDR3 is 17 residues. Germline V gives CDR1 SGHRS, CDR2 YFSETQ. CDR3 in DNA: TGCGCCAGCAGCCTATACAGCTTCCTCCCTAGCACAGATACGCAGTATTTT. This encodes CASSLYSFLPSTDTQYF.

V is TRBV12-3 or TRBV12-4 and J is TRBJ1-1; 8 nucleotides agree with TRBD1. Trimming at V came to 5 bases and at J to 9 bases, leaving 5 bases not matched to a gene. The CDR3 is made up of 12 amino acids. CDR3: CASSPRTGKAFF. CDR3 DNA: TGTGCCAGCAGTCCACGGACAGGGAAAGCTTTCTTT.

By share of the sample, this clone is medium-sized. The chain links TRBV3-1 (or the pseudogene TRBV3-2) to TRBJ1-2; D gene uncertain. Between the trimmed V and J ends, which lost 6 bases and 7 bases, there was a span of 15 bases. The CDR3 has 13 residues. Germline V CDR1 and CDR2: LGHDT, YNNKEL (reference sequence). The CDR3 region is CASSARVSAGYTF. In DNA, the CDR3 is TGTGCCAGCAGTGCCCGGGTTTCAGCTGGCTACACCTTC.

The V and J genes are TRBV7-2 and TRBJ1-1; D perhaps matches TRBD1 (6 bases). The germline V and J ends were trimmed by 5 bases and 1 base, with 14 bases remaining between them. Germline V gene lookup returns CDR1 SGHTA and CDR2 FQGNSA. The CDR3 covers 15 residues. In nucleotides, the CDR3 is TGTGCCAGCAGCCCGTACCACAGGGAGAACACTGAAGCTTTCTTT. The encoded protein is CASSPYHRENTEAFF.

The chain is built from TRBV9 and TRBJ2-3, with a tentative D call TRBD2 (5 bases). Germline V lookup: CDR1 SGDLS, CDR2 YYNGEE. The CDR3 length is 13 residues. V lost 2 bases to trimming and J lost 1 base, with 5 bases between them. CDR3 residues: CASSVGGTDTQYF. The CDR3 DNA is TGTGCCAGCAGCGTGGGAGGCACAGATACGCAGTATTTT.

In regard to this clone: One end of the junction varies from germline; a read error may be responsible. The V call is TRBV15, the J call TRBJ2-5; D possibly corresponds to TRBD2 (6 bases). The germline gives CDR1 LNHNV, CDR2 YYDKDF (reference sequence). The CDR3 sequence is 13 residues long. This CDR3 reads CATSRDRRENQYF. In nucleotides, the CDR3 is TGTGCCACCAGCAGAGATCGCCGGGAGAACCAGTACTTC.

The rearrangement uses TRBV11-3 and TRBJ2-2; D unclear. The CDR3 consists of 13 residues. V lost 5 bases and J lost 7, with 11 bases in between. Germline CDR1 SGHNT, CDR2 YENEEA. CDR3 DNA: TGTGCCAGCAGCCCCAACTTCGGCGGGGAGCTGTTTTTT. Translation gives CASSPNFGGELFF. The whole variable domain, filled in from reference TRBV11-3 and TRBJ2-2, reads EAGVVQSPRYKIIEKKQPVAFWCNPISGHNTLYWYLQNLGQGPELLIRYENEEAVDDSQLPKDRFSAERLKGVDSTLKIQPAELGDSAVYLCASSPNFGGELFFGEGSRLTVL.